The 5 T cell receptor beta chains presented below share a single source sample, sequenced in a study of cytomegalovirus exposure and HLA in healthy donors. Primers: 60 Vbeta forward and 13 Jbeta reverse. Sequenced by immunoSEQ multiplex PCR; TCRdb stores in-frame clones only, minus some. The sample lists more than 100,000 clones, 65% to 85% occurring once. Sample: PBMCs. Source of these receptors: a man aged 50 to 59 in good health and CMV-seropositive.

The CDR3 coding sequence is TGTGCCAGCAGCCAAGTTCTGGGACGCCGGGAGCAGTACTTC. Encoded protein: CASSQVLGRREQYF. V gene TRBV4-2 combines with J gene TRBJ2-5, with D maybe TRBD2 (6 bases). V was clipped by 1 base and J by 11 bases, with 17 bases between them. Germline assignment: CDR1 LGHNA and CDR2 YNFKEQ. CDR3 length equals 14 residues.

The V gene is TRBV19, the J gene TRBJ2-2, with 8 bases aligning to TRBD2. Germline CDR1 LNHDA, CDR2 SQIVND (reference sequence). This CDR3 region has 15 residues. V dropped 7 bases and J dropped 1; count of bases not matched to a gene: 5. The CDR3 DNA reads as TGTGCCAGTACCTTAGCGGGATTGAACACCGGGGAGCTGTTTTTT. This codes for CASTLAGLNTGELFF. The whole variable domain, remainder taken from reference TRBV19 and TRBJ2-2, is DGGITQSPKYLFRKEGQNVTLSCEQNLNHDAMYWYRQDPGQGLRLIYYSQIVNDFQKGDIAEGYSVSREKKESFPLTVTSAQKNPTAFYLCASTLAGLNTGELFFGEGSRLTVL.

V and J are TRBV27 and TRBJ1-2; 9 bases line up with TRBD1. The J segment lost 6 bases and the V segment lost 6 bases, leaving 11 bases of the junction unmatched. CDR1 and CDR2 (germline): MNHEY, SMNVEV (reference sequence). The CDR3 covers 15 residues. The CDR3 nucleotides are TGTGCCAGCAGGGTCCTCGGGGACAGGGTACATGGCTACACCTTC. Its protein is CASRVLGDRVHGYTF.

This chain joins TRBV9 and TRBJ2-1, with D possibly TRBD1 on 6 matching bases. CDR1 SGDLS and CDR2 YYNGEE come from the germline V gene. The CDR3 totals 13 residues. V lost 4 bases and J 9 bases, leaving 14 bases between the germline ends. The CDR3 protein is CASSTIQGSEQFF. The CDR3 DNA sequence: TGTGCCAGCAGCACGATACAGGGAAGTGAGCAGTTCTTC.

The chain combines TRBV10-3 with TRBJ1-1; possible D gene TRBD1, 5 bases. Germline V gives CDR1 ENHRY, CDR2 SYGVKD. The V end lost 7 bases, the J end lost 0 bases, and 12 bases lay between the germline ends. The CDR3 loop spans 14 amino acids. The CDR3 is CAIINGTVNTEAFF. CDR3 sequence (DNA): TGTGCCATCATTAACGGGACTGTGAACACTGAAGCTTTCTTT.